One and the same sample provided the 16 T cell receptor beta chains below, sequenced in a study of neurological immune-mediated disorders. TCRdb re-called the 5' RACE reads through MiXCR, storing one row per CDR3 protein. The table lists some 65,000 distinct CDR3 sequences, around 5% of them singletons. The sequencing input was PBMCs. The receptors were gathered from a woman in her 30s with multiple sclerosis.

This clonotype was observed many times. V is TRBV7-8 and J is TRBJ2-1; 14 bases align to TRBD2. Trimming took 10 bases from V and 9 from J; bases not matched to a gene: 11. The germline V gene has CDR1 SGHVS and CDR2 FQNEAQ. This CDR3 comprises 15 residues. The CDR3 DNA reads as TGTGCCACCCGCCACGGGACTAGCGGGGGTGGTGAGCAGTTCTTC. It is translated as CATRHGTSGGGEQFF.

This clonotype was recorded at least ten times. In nucleotides, the CDR3 is TGCGCCAGCAGCTTGGCCGGGGCATCACGAGGGTACTTC. This sequence encodes CASSLAGASRGYF. The V and J genes are TRBV5-1 and TRBJ2-7, with D perhaps matching TRBD1 or TRBD2 (5 bases each). Looked up from germline, CDR1 is SGHRS and CDR2 is YFSETQ. This CDR3 is 13 amino acids long. V was shortened by 0 bases and J by 12 bases, with 16 bases between the two germline ends.

This clonotype was observed at least ten times. In DNA, the CDR3 is TGCAGTGCATTCCGGGCGGGGGCGGGCACCGGGGAGCTGTTTTTT. This encodes CSAFRAGAGTGELFF. J is TRBJ2-2 and V is TRBV20-1; D is perhaps TRBD2 (7 bases). With 6 bases removed from V and 4 bases from J, the gap between germline ends came to 18 bases. The germline V gene has CDR1 DFQATT and CDR2 SNEGSKA (reference sequence). There are 15 residues in the CDR3.

This clonotype showed up many times. This chain links TRBV20-1 with TRBJ1-1, with D possibly TRBD1 on 5 matching bases. This CDR3 is 14 amino acids long. The V and J ends lost 8 bases and 7 bases respectively, with 23 bases between them. Per the germline V gene, CDR1 is DFQATT and CDR2 is SNEGSKA (reference sequence). The CDR3 DNA is TGCAGTACTCAAAACAAAAGGGACTCTCTTGAAGCTTTCTTT. Amino acids: CSTQNKRDSLEAFF.

This clonotype has a count of ten or more. The rearrangement links TRBV20-1 to TRBJ2-5, with TRBD2 matching 9 bases. J gave up 3 bases and V 4 bases, and 3 bases lay outside the gene matches. Germline V lookup: CDR1 DFQATT, CDR2 SNEGSKA (reference sequence). This CDR3 is built from 13 residues. The DNA for the CDR3 is TGCAGTGCTATTAGCGGGAGAGAAGAGACCCAGTACTTC. This sequence encodes CSAISGREETQYF.

This clonotype was seen many times. The rearrangement joins TRBV5-6 to TRBJ1-1; D might be TRBD1 (5 bases). The CDR3 extends over 11 amino acids. V lost 2 bases and J 13 bases, leaving 12 bases between the germline ends. Germline lookup yields CDR1 SGHDT and CDR2 YYEEEE. CDR3 sequence reads: CASSLYRDYFF. The CDR3 coding sequence is TGTGCCAGCAGCTTATACCGGGACTATTTCTTT.

Many counts were recorded for this clonotype. The chain combines TRBV24-1 with TRBJ1-2; D is unclear. V lost 4 bases and J 4 bases, leaving 9 bases between the germline ends. This CDR3 comprises 13 residues. CDR1 is KGHDR and CDR2 is SFDVKD in the germline V gene. The CDR3 loop is CATSEYNFYGYTF. The DNA of the CDR3 is TGTGCCACCAGTGAATACAACTTCTATGGCTACACCTTC.

The rearrangement joins TRBV6-2 or TRBV6-3 to TRBJ1-1; maybe TRBD1 (5 bases). Trimming stripped 9 bases from V and 3 bases from J, with 14 bases between. The CDR3 spans 13 residues. Germline-derived CDR1 and CDR2 are MNHEY and SVGEGT. The CDR3 region has the DNA TGTGCCAGTGCGTGGGGGGGGTACACTGAAGCTTTCTTT. Translated: CASAWGGYTEAFF.

This clonotype was counted ten times or more. The rearrangement joins TRBV29-1 to TRBJ1-3, with D possibly TRBD1 on 5 matching bases. The CDR3 spans 13 residues. Between the trimmed V and J ends, which lost 6 bases and 10 bases, there was a span of 19 bases. In germline, CDR1 is SQVTM, CDR2 ANQGSEA. The CDR3 loop is CSVRRDSTGTIYF. The CDR3 DNA reads TGCAGCGTCAGACGGGATTCAACAGGAACCATATATTTT.

There are many counts of this clonotype. The J gene is TRBJ2-5, the V gene TRBV5-5; 8 bases are a match to TRBD2. V shed 1 base, J shed 1 base, and the junction held 6 bases outside the gene matches. Germline loops: CDR1 SGHKS, CDR2 YYEKEE (reference sequence). The CDR3 has 16 amino acids. In DNA, the CDR3 is TGTGCCAGCAGCTTGTCCCCCAGCGGGGGCCAAGAGACCCAGTACTTC. It is translated as CASSLSPSGGQETQYF.

V is TRBV20-1 and J is TRBJ1-1; no definite D call. The V gene's germline CDR1 is DFQATT and CDR2 SNEGSKA (reference sequence). This CDR3 spans 14 amino acids. Trimming stripped 0 bases from V and 5 bases from J, with 13 bases between. CDR3 loop: CSAREGSSQTEAFF. The CDR3 DNA reads as TGCAGTGCTAGAGAGGGCAGCAGTCAGACTGAAGCTTTCTTT.

V usage is TRBV29-1 and J usage is TRBJ1-2; D remains ambiguous. CDR3 size: 15 residues. From germline, CDR1 is SQVTM and CDR2 ANQGSEA. Trimming stripped 0 bases from V and 1 base from J, with 12 bases between. For the CDR3, the DNA is TGCAGCGTTGAAGATCCCCGGACTTTTAACTATGGCTACACCTTC. Translated: CSVEDPRTFNYGYTF.

This clonotype has just a few counts. The chain couples TRBV5-6 to TRBJ1-1, with D uncertain. This CDR3 has 16 residues. In germline, CDR1 is SGHDT, CDR2 YYEEEE. V dropped 4 bases and J dropped 1 base, with 17 bases sitting between them. DNA for the CDR3: TGTGCCAGCAGCCCCAAAGTAGGCAGGAGGAACACTGAAGCTTTCTTT. Residues: CASSPKVGRRNTEAFF.

In its sample, this clonotype was seen many times. J is TRBJ2-1 and V is TRBV29-1; D is undetermined. V shed 4 bases and J shed 5 bases, with 9 bases lying between them. CDR1 is SQVTM and CDR2 is ANQGSEA in the germline V gene. The CDR3 is made up of 12 amino acids. The CDR3 bases are TGCAGCGTTGGGGGATACAACAATGAGCAGTTCTTC. Protein sequence: CSVGGYNNEQFF.

This clonotype was recorded many times. V is TRBV5-6 and J is TRBJ2-7, with D possibly being TRBD1 or TRBD2 (5 bases each). V lost 5 bases and J lost 6, with 15 bases in between. In germline, CDR1 is SGHDT, CDR2 YYEEEE. The CDR3 is 13 residues long. The CDR3 is CASRVGRSGEQYF. CDR3 bases: TGTGCCAGCAGAGTGGGACGTTCGGGCGAGCAGTACTTC. The full variable domain, completed using reference TRBV5-6 and TRBJ2-7, is DAGVTQSPTHLIKTRGQQVTLRCSPKSGHDTVSWYQQALGQGPQFIFQYYEEEERQRGNFPDRFSGHQFPNYSSELNVNALLLGDSALYLCASRVGRSGEQYFGPGTRLTVT.

There are many counts of this clonotype. The chain employs TRBV29-1 and TRBJ2-7; weak D call: TRBD1 (6 bases). In germline, CDR1 is SQVTM, CDR2 ANQGSEA. This CDR3 comprises 13 residues. V shed 1 base and J shed 6 bases, with 13 bases lying between them. This CDR3 is CSVEGTTGSEQYF. DNA of the CDR3: TGCAGCGTTGAAGGGACGACAGGTTCCGAGCAGTACTTC.